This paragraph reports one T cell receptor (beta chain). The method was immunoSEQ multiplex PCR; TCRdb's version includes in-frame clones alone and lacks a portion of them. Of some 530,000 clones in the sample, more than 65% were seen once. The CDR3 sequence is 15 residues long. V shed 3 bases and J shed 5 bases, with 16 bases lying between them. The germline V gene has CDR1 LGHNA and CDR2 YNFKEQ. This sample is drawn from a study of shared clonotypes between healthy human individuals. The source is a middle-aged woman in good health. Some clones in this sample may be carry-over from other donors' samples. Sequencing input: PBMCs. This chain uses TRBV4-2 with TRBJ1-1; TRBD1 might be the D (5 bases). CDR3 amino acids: CASSQGLGVRTEAFF. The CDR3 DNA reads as TGTGCCAGCAGCCAGGGACTAGGAGTACGAACTGAAGCTTTCTTT.